This T cell receptor beta chain was sequenced during a study of blood T cell repertoires in COVID-19. Study at large: COVID-19 samples, acute and convalescent, were from the United States, Italy and Spain.

Residents of around 24 US areas, aged roughly 18 to 89 years, made up the participants. Categorization into cohorts depended on clinical history that participants reported. CDR1 and CDR2 (germline): DFQATT, SNEGSKA (reference sequence). The CDR3 runs 11 residues. V dropped 3 bases and J dropped 4 bases, with 7 bases sitting between them. Original methodology: Nucleated cell counts were estimated from reference gene primer amplification. Generated by immunoSEQ multiplex PCR, the TCRdb table keeps only in-frame clones and is missing some. That table furnishes V, J and clone size, whereas the DNA furnished D and trimming. The sample records about 270,000 clones, roughly nine tenths being singletons. This clone was picked up one time.

The specimen was PBMCs or T cells enriched from blood (not recorded which). The origin of this receptor is a woman under 30 who had recovered from COVID-19. This sequence joins TRBV20-1 and TRBJ2-7; unclear D gene. CDR3 region: CSARRFYEQYF. The CDR3 DNA reads as TGCAGTGCTAGGCGTTTTTACGAGCAGTACTTC.